Listed below are T cell receptor beta chains from one sample, sequenced in a study of blood T cells in healthy people across ages. MiXCR, applied by TCRdb to the 5' RACE reads, yields one record per CDR3 protein. The sample consists of about 1.8 million distinct CDR3 sequences, 49% of them appearing once. The source material was blood. The receptors come from a woman aged 40 to 55 in good health. Both conserved end residues are part of each CDR3.

TRBV28 | CASSWYNSPGNEQFF
TRBV13 | CASSGSGTSGGIYEQYF
TRBV5-1 | CASSISTALSGYEQFF
TRBV20-1 | CSARIEVSGNTIYF
TRBV29-1 | CSVGGASSYEQYF
TRBV20-1 | CSARRPLHTDTQYF
TRBV10-3 | CAISETSGGDEQFF
TRBV28 | CASSSGGKLFF
TRBV7-2 | CASNLPTVDEKLFF
TRBV28 | CASSFVRDFYEQYF
TRBV28 | CATLKQETQYF
TRBV25-1 | CASSPLGPNYGYTF
TRBV7-2 | CASSTGLAGELFF
TRBV7-6 | CASSLGGTLYRSYEQYF
TRBV27 | CASSLASVTDTQYF
TRBV7-9 | CASSLPDGNNEKLFF
TRBV12-3/TRBV12-4 | CASSPGLAVGEQYF